A selection of T cell receptor beta chains follows, all from one sample in a study of blood T cell repertoires in COVID-19. Libraries were prepared by immunoSEQ multiplex PCR; TCRdb keeps only in-frame clonotypes and omits some of them. The repertoire holds approximately 360,000 clones, with around 92% as singletons. Sequences were obtained from peripheral blood. The source of these receptors is a man aged 40-49 years with acute or convalescent COVID-19. The CDR3 runs from the conserved cysteine through the conserved F or W. The D gene is left open where the match is weak. Clone sizes are given selectively: once, few, many, or a class where the clone is expanded.

clone_size: -
d_call: -
v_call: TRBV14
j_call: TRBJ2-3
cdr3_aa: CASSQDPRVTGTDTQYF
cdr3_nt: TGTGCCAGCAGCCAAGATCCCCGGGTAACTGGCACAGATACGCAGTATTTT

clone_size: -
d_call: TRBD1
v_call: TRBV14
j_call: TRBJ1-6
cdr3_aa: CASSQEGQGWNSPLHF
cdr3_nt: TGTGCCAGCAGCCAAGAGGGACAGGGATGGAATTCACCCCTCCACTTT

clone_size: -
d_call: -
v_call: TRBV5-8
j_call: TRBJ2-1
cdr3_aa: CASSLDREGRGEQFF
cdr3_nt: TGTGCCAGCAGCTTGGATCGGGAAGGGAGAGGTGAGCAGTTCTTC

clone_size: -
d_call: TRBD1
v_call: TRBV4-1
j_call: TRBJ1-3
cdr3_aa: CASSPGTGSGNTIYF
cdr3_nt: TGCGCCAGCAGTCCCGGGACAGGGTCTGGAAACACCATATATTTT

clone_size: -
d_call: TRBD2
v_call: TRBV5-5
j_call: TRBJ2-1
cdr3_aa: CASSLSGGEFF
cdr3_nt: TGTGCCAGCAGCTTAAGCGGGGGGGAGTTCTTC

clone_size: -
d_call: TRBD1
v_call: TRBV6-5
j_call: TRBJ1-2
cdr3_aa: CASSTSTGREGYTF
cdr3_nt: TGTGCCAGCTCGACGTCGACAGGGAGAGAGGGCTACACCTTC

clone_size: few
d_call: -
v_call: TRBV20-1
j_call: TRBJ1-1
cdr3_aa: CSANTGTEAFF
cdr3_nt: TGCAGTGCCAATACGGGAACTGAAGCTTTCTTT

clone_size: -
d_call: -
v_call: TRBV11-2
j_call: TRBJ2-2
cdr3_aa: CASSLEVLVMAGELFF
cdr3_nt: TGTGCCAGCAGCTTAGAGGTACTAGTCATGGCCGGGGAGCTGTTTTTT

clone_size: -
d_call: -
v_call: TRBV19
j_call: TRBJ2-3
cdr3_aa: CASSIRTLQGTQYF
cdr3_nt: TGTGCCAGTAGTATAAGGACGCTGCAGGGTACGCAGTATTTT

clone_size: -
d_call: TRBD1
v_call: TRBV4-2
j_call: TRBJ1-2
cdr3_aa: CASSYQGADYGYTF
cdr3_nt: TGTGCCAGCAGCTATCAGGGGGCGGACTATGGCTACACCTTC

clone_size: -
d_call: -
v_call: TRBV5-1
j_call: TRBJ2-1
cdr3_aa: CASSGSPRAINEQFF
cdr3_nt: TGCGCCAGCAGCGGGAGTCCCCGGGCAATTAATGAGCAGTTCTTC

clone_size: -
d_call: TRBD2
v_call: TRBV15
j_call: TRBJ2-1
cdr3_aa: CATSRGRLAANEQFF
cdr3_nt: TGTGCCACCAGCAGAGGTCGGCTAGCGGCGAATGAGCAGTTCTTC

clone_size: -
d_call: -
v_call: TRBV28
j_call: TRBJ2-3
cdr3_aa: CASSTRQAGPSTDTQYF
cdr3_nt: TGTGCCAGCAGTACTCGACAGGCGGGCCCTAGCACAGATACGCAGTATTTT

clone_size: -
d_call: -
v_call: TRBV9
j_call: TRBJ1-6
cdr3_aa: CASSVDSSPLHF
cdr3_nt: TGTGCCAGCAGCGTAGACAGTTCACCCCTCCACTTT

clone_size: -
d_call: -
v_call: TRBV19
j_call: TRBJ1-1
cdr3_aa: CASSIALSLTGTEAFF
cdr3_nt: TGTGCCAGTAGTATAGCCTTGTCTCTTACGGGGACTGAAGCTTTCTTT

clone_size: -
d_call: -
v_call: TRBV19
j_call: TRBJ2-3
cdr3_aa: CAVAARRTDTQYF
cdr3_nt: TGTGCCGTAGCCGCGCGGCGCACAGATACGCAGTATTTT

clone_size: -
d_call: TRBD2
v_call: TRBV13
j_call: TRBJ2-1
cdr3_aa: CASSLALAGSYEQFF
cdr3_nt: TGTGCCAGCAGCTTAGCTCTAGCGGGGTCATATGAGCAGTTCTTC

clone_size: -
d_call: TRBD1
v_call: TRBV14
j_call: TRBJ1-6
cdr3_aa: CASSHGQGGSYNSPLHF
cdr3_nt: TGTGCCAGCAGCCACGGACAGGGGGGCTCCTATAATTCACCCCTCCACTTT

clone_size: few
d_call: TRBD1
v_call: TRBV28
j_call: TRBJ2-7
cdr3_aa: CASSLGRDRSYEQYF
cdr3_nt: TGTGCCAGCAGTTTGGGGCGGGACAGGTCCTACGAGCAGTACTTC

clone_size: -
d_call: TRBD1
v_call: TRBV4-3
j_call: TRBJ2-3
cdr3_aa: CASRGQGTDTQYF
cdr3_nt: TGCGCCAGCAGGGGACAGGGCACAGATACGCAGTATTTT

clone_size: -
d_call: TRBD2
v_call: TRBV4-3
j_call: TRBJ2-1
cdr3_aa: CASSQASSGGYNEQFF
cdr3_nt: TGCGCCAGCAGCCAAGCCTCTAGCGGAGGGTACAATGAGCAGTTCTTC

clone_size: -
d_call: TRBD2
v_call: TRBV2
j_call: TRBJ2-3
cdr3_aa: CASSGGARDDTQYF
cdr3_nt: TGTGCCTCTAGCGGGGGGGCCCGAGACGATACGCAGTATTTT

clone_size: -
d_call: -
v_call: TRBV12-3/TRBV12-4
j_call: TRBJ2-5
cdr3_aa: CASSLQVEETQYF
cdr3_nt: TGTGCCAGCAGTTTACAGGTTGAAGAGACCCAGTACTTC

clone_size: -
d_call: -
v_call: TRBV6-2/TRBV6-3
j_call: TRBJ1-5
cdr3_aa: CASSYSPDINQPQHF
cdr3_nt: TGTGCCAGCAGTTACTCCCCGGACATCAATCAGCCCCAGCATTTT

clone_size: -
d_call: TRBD2
v_call: TRBV28
j_call: TRBJ2-5
cdr3_aa: CASSFWRENQETQYF
cdr3_nt: TGTGCCAGCAGTTTTTGGCGGGAGAACCAAGAGACCCAGTACTTC

clone_size: few
d_call: -
v_call: TRBV30
j_call: TRBJ1-2
cdr3_aa: CAWSVLEGGTSYGYTF
cdr3_nt: TGTGCCTGGAGTGTACTAGAGGGAGGTACGAGTTATGGCTACACCTTC

clone_size: -
d_call: -
v_call: TRBV6-5
j_call: TRBJ1-2
cdr3_aa: CASSYGEGDGYTF
cdr3_nt: TGTGCCAGCAGTTATGGGGAGGGGGATGGCTACACCTTC

clone_size: -
d_call: TRBD1
v_call: TRBV5-1
j_call: TRBJ1-5
cdr3_aa: CASSLRDSDQPQHF
cdr3_nt: TGCGCCAGCAGCTTGCGGGACAGTGATCAGCCCCAGCATTTT

clone_size: -
d_call: -
v_call: TRBV19
j_call: TRBJ2-7
cdr3_aa: CASSIVRGGEQYF
cdr3_nt: TGTGCCAGTAGTATAGTGAGAGGAGGCGAGCAGTACTTC